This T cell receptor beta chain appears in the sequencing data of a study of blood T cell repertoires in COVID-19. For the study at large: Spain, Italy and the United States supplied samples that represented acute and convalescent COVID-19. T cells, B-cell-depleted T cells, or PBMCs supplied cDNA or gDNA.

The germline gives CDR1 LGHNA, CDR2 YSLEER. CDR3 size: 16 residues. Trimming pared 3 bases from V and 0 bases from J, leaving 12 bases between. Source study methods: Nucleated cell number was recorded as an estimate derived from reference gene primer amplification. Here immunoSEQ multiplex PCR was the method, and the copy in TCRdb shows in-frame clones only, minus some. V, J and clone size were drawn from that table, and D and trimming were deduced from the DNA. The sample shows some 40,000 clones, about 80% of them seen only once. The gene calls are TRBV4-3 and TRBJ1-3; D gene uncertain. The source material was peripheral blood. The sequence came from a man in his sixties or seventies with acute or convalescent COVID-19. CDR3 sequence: CASSQELTLSGNTIYF. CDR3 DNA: TGCGCCAGCAGCCAGGAACTAACGCTCTCTGGAAACACCATATATTTT.